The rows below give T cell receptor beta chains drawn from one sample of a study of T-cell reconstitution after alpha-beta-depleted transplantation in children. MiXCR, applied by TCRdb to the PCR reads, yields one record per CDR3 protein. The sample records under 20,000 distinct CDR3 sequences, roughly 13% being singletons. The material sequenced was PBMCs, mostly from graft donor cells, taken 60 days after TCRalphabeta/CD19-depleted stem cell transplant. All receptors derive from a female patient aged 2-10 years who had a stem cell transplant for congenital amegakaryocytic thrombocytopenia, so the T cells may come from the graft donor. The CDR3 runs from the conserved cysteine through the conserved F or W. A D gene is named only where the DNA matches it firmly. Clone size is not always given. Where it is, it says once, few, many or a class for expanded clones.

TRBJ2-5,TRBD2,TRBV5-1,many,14,TGCGCCAGCAGCCCGACGACTAGCACGGAGACCCAGTACTTC,CASSPTTSTETQYF
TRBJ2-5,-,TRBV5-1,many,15,TGCGCCAGCAGCCCTAGGGGCACTTCGGCGAGGACCCAGTACTTC,CASSPRGTSARTQYF
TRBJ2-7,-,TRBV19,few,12,TGTGCCAGTAGCCAAATAGCCCGAAAGCAGTACTTC,CASSQIARKQYF
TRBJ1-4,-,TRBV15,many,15,TGTGCCACCAGCAGAGTTCTTCCGGTGGATGAAAAACTGTTTTTT,CATSRVLPVDEKLFF
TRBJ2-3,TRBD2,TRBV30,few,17,TGTGCCTGGAGTGTACGAGCTAGCGGGGCTAGCACAGATACGCAGTATTTT,CAWSVRASGASTDTQYF
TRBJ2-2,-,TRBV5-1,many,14,TGCGCCAGCAGCTTAGACCCGAACACCGGGGAGCTGTTTTTT,CASSLDPNTGELFF
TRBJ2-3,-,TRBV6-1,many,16,TGTGCCAGCAGTGTTAGACTAGCCGGGGGGCATGATACGCAGTATTTT,CASSVRLAGGHDTQYF
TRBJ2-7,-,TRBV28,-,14,TGTGCCAGCAGTTCGGACTTTCGAGCCTACGAGCAGTACTTC,CASSSDFRAYEQYF
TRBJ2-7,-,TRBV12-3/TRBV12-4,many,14,TGTGCCAGCAGCACGCACGGTTTTTCCTACGAGCAGTACTTC,CASSTHGFSYEQYF
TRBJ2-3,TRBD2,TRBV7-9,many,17,TGTGCCAGCAGCTTAGGTGGCGGGAGCGCCTACACAGATACGCAGTATTTT,CASSLGGGSAYTDTQYF
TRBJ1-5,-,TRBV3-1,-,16,TGTGCCAGCAGCCAAGGATTGGGGGGTAGCAATCAGCCCCAGCATTTT,CASSQGLGGSNQPQHF
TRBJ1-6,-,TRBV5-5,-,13,TGTGCCAGCAGCTTGAGGGCGAATTCACCCCTCCACTTT,CASSLRANSPLHF
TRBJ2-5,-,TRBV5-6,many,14,TGTGCCAGCAACACACAAGCTCCTAAAGAGACCCAGTACTTC,CASNTQAPKETQYF
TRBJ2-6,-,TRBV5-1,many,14,TGCGCCAGCTATGGGTCCTCTGGGGCCAACGTCCTGACTTTC,CASYGSSGANVLTF
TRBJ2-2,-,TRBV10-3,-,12,TGTGCCATCAGGGTGTTAACCGGGGAGCTGTTTTTT,CAIRVLTGELFF
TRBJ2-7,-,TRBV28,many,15,TGTGCCAGCAGTCCACGAGACGAGAGAAATTACGAGCAGTACTTC,CASSPRDERNYEQYF
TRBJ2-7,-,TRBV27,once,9,TGTGCCGGCTTTGGTGAGCAGTACTTC,CAGFGEQYF
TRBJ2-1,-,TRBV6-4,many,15,TGTGCCAGCAGTGGCGGGACTTCCCGGGAAGGGGAGCAGTTCTTC,CASSGGTSREGEQFF
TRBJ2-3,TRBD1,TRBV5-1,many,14,TGCGCCAGCAGCCCCGGGACAGCGACAGATACGCAGTATTTT,CASSPGTATDTQYF
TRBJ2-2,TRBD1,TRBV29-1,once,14,TGCAGCGCAGGGGGGACAGGGAACACCGGCGAGCTGTTTTTT,CSAGGTGNTGELFF
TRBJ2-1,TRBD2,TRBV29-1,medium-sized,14,TGCAGCGTCTCAACTAGCGGCTCCTACAATGAGCAGTTCTTC,CSVSTSGSYNEQFF
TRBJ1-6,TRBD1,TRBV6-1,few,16,TGTGCCAGCAGGGCCTCCCAGGGGGGCTTGGCTTCACCCCTCCACTTT,CASRASQGGLASPLHF
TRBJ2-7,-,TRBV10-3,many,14,TGTGCCATCAGTGGGGGCTGGATGAAGTACGAGCAGTACTTC,CAISGGWMKYEQYF
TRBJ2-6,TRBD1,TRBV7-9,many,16,TGTGCCAGCAGCTTAATCGGGACAGCTGGGGCCAACGTCCTGACTTTC,CASSLIGTAGANVLTF
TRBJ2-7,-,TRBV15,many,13,TGTGCCACCAGCAGGCCTGAAGTCTACGAGCAGTACTTC,CATSRPEVYEQYF
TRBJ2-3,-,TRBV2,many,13,TGTGCCAGCAGCCCCGATCTTCCAGATACGCAGTATTTT,CASSPDLPDTQYF
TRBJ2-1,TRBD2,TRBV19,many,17,TGTGCCAGTAGTATACAGGCTATAGCGGGGACCTACAATGAGCAGTTCTTC,CASSIQAIAGTYNEQFF
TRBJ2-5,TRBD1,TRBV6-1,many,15,TGTGCCAGCAGTGAGTTTCAGGGGGCGTGGGAGACCCAGTACTTC,CASSEFQGAWETQYF
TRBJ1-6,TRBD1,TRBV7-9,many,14,TGTGCCAGCAGCTGGACAGGGTATAATTCACCCCTCCACTTT,CASSWTGYNSPLHF
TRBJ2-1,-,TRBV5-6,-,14,TGTGCCATGCGCCCAGGCCTAGGGTACAATGAGCAGTTCTTC,CAMRPGLGYNEQFF
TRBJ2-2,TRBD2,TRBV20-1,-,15,TGCTGCGCTAGACCCAGCGGGGGGGCGGCCGGGGAGCTGTTTTTT,CCARPSGGAAGELFF